The next 15 T cell receptor beta chains were all read from a single sample in a study of T cell responses to AZD1222 COVID-19 vaccine. Clones were read by immunoSEQ multiplex PCR, and TCRdb kept only the in-frame ones, dropping some. The repertoire has around 120,000 clones, 80% to 95% of them found once; the top ten carry around 1.1%. This sample comprised peripheral blood, obtained 28 days after the second AZD1222 dose. Every receptor here comes from an adult who received the AZD1222 COVID-19 vaccine.

V gene TRBV2 combines with J gene TRBJ1-4, with D possibly matching TRBD1 (5 bases). V was cut by 5 bases and J by 11 bases, with 15 bases left in between. Germline V gene data show CDR1 as SNHLY and CDR2 as FYNNEI. There are 13 residues in the CDR3. CDR3 loop: CASSKGTPDKLFF. The DNA for the CDR3 is TGTGCCAGCAGTAAGGGGACCCCCGACAAACTGTTTTTT.

The genes are TRBV4-2 and TRBJ1-2; TRBD1 agrees at 9 bases. The germline gives CDR1 LGHNA, CDR2 YNFKEQ. V lost 3 bases to trimming and J lost 8 bases; unmatched junction nucleotides: 4. The CDR3 loop spans 13 amino acids. CDR3 in amino acids: CASSHRDREGYTF. The CDR3 bases are TGTGCCAGCAGCCACCGGGACAGGGAAGGCTACACCTTC.

The chain recombines TRBV24-1 with TRBJ1-2; D unresolved. V dropped 3 bases and J dropped 0 bases, with 22 bases sitting between them. Germline V gene lookup returns CDR1 KGHDR and CDR2 SFDVKD. The CDR3 contains 19 residues. CDR3 region: CATSDLREHPTPSNYGYTF. In DNA form, the CDR3 reads TGTGCCACCAGTGATCTGCGGGAACATCCCACTCCTTCTAACTATGGCTACACCTTC.

A word on this clone: The junction departs from germline at one end; a sequencing error may be responsible. The V gene is TRBV6-5, the J gene TRBJ2-1; no clear D. Germline CDR1 is MNHEY and CDR2 is SVGAGI. This CDR3 region has 14 residues. CDR3 nucleotides: TGTGCCAGCAGACTCAGGAACTCCCACAATGAGCAGTTCTTC. It specifies CASRLRNSHNEQFF.

The chain has TRBV24-1 and TRBJ2-3; the match to TRBD1 covers 7 bases. From germline, CDR1 is KGHDR and CDR2 SFDVKD. The CDR3 loop spans 16 amino acids. The V gene end was trimmed by 3 bases and the J gene end by 4 bases; junction bases not matched to a gene: 9. The CDR3 spells CATSDPVTGFPDTQYF. The CDR3 DNA reads as TGTGCCACCAGTGATCCAGTGACAGGGTTCCCAGATACGCAGTATTTT.

This clone was recorded once. The chain is built from TRBV30 and TRBJ1-1; D is uncertain. Trimming stripped 0 bases from V and 2 bases from J, with 7 bases between. The germline V gene has CDR1 GTSNPN and CDR2 SVGIG (reference sequence). The CDR3 has 13 amino acids. The CDR3 DNA sequence: TGTGCCTGGAGTGTACTGGAAAACACTGAAGCTTTCTTT. It translates to CAWSVLENTEAFF.

This sequence joins TRBV19 and TRBJ1-5; tentatively, D is TRBD1 (5 bases). Trimming pared 3 bases from V and 3 bases from J, leaving 12 bases between. CDR3 size: 15 residues. Germline lookup yields CDR1 LNHDA and CDR2 SQIVND (reference sequence). The CDR3 DNA reads TGTGCCAGTAGTATCTCGGGGGGTAACAATCAGCCCCAGCATTTT. Its translation: CASSISGGNNQPQHF.

The V and J genes are TRBV28 and TRBJ2-7, with 8 bases identical to TRBD1. Germline CDR1 and CDR2: MDHEN and SYDVKM. The CDR3 loop spans 15 amino acids. J gave up 6 bases and V 3 bases, and 10 bases lay outside the gene matches. Here the CDR3 reads CASSFPAGQAPEQYF. Written as DNA, the CDR3 is TGTGCCAGCAGTTTCCCGGCGGGACAGGCCCCCGAGCAGTACTTC.

This chain connects TRBV5-5 to TRBJ1-4; the match to TRBD1 covers 7 bases. CDR1 SGHKS and CDR2 YYEKEE come from the germline V gene (reference sequence). V trimming: 6 bases; J trimming: 7 bases; junction bases outside the gene matches: 3. The CDR3 runs to 12 residues. The CDR3 here is CASTPGGEKLFF. For the CDR3, the DNA is TGTGCCAGCACCCCAGGGGGTGAAAAACTGTTTTTT.

V and J are TRBV11-1 and TRBJ1-1; D is ambiguous. Germline V gene sequence: CDR1 SGHAT, CDR2 FQDESV (reference sequence). This CDR3 has 15 residues. The germline V and J ends were trimmed by 1 base and 3 bases, with 12 bases remaining between them. For the CDR3, the DNA is TGTGCCAGCAGCTTAGGGGAGTACGGGGACACTGAAGCTTTCTTT. This translates into CASSLGEYGDTEAFF.

The chain joins TRBV4-3 to TRBJ1-4; D is uncertain. The CDR3 loop spans 15 amino acids. CDR1 LGHNA and CDR2 YSLEER come from the germline V gene. V gave up 0 bases and J gave up 8 bases, with 13 bases separating them. CDR3 sequence (DNA): TGCGCCAGCAGCCAAGAAATGGGTGCTAGGGAAAAACTGTTTTTT. As protein: CASSQEMGAREKLFF.

The V gene is TRBV7-3, the J gene TRBJ2-2; possible D gene TRBD2, 6 bases. CDR1 is SGHTA and CDR2 is FQGTGA in the germline V gene. CDR3 length: 16 amino acids. V lost 3 bases and J lost 0, with 11 bases in between. DNA of the CDR3: TGTGCCAGCAGCTTTAGCGGAGGCGCGAACACCGGGGAGCTGTTTTTT. Its translation: CASSFSGGANTGELFF.

The chain uses TRBV7-3 and TRBJ2-5, with 14 bases identical to TRBD2. The CDR3 contains 17 residues. Germline CDR1 SGHTA, CDR2 FQGTGA. The ends lost 5 bases at V and 5 bases at J; junction bases unmatched: 10. This CDR3 reads CASSPTGTSGRGETQYF. The CDR3 DNA is TGTGCCAGCAGCCCAACGGGGACTAGCGGGAGAGGGGAGACCCAGTACTTC.

In this sample, this clone turned up once. The genes are TRBV12-3 or TRBV12-4 and TRBJ1-1, with 7 bases fitting TRBD1. After removal of 5 bases from V and 6 bases from J, the junction contained 6 bases not matched to a gene. The CDR3 consists of 13 residues. The CDR3 region is CASSRQGGAEAFF. As DNA, the CDR3 is TGTGCCAGCAGTCGACAGGGCGGAGCTGAAGCTTTCTTT.

The rearrangement links TRBV9 to TRBJ2-3; 8 bases are shared with TRBD2. CDR3 length equals 16 residues. Germline values: CDR1 SGDLS, CDR2 YYNGEE. The ends lost 3 bases at V and 1 base at J; junction bases unmatched: 7. The CDR3 loop is CASSARTSQGTDTQYF. CDR3 sequence (DNA): TGTGCCAGCAGCGCCCGGACTAGCCAGGGCACAGATACGCAGTATTTT.